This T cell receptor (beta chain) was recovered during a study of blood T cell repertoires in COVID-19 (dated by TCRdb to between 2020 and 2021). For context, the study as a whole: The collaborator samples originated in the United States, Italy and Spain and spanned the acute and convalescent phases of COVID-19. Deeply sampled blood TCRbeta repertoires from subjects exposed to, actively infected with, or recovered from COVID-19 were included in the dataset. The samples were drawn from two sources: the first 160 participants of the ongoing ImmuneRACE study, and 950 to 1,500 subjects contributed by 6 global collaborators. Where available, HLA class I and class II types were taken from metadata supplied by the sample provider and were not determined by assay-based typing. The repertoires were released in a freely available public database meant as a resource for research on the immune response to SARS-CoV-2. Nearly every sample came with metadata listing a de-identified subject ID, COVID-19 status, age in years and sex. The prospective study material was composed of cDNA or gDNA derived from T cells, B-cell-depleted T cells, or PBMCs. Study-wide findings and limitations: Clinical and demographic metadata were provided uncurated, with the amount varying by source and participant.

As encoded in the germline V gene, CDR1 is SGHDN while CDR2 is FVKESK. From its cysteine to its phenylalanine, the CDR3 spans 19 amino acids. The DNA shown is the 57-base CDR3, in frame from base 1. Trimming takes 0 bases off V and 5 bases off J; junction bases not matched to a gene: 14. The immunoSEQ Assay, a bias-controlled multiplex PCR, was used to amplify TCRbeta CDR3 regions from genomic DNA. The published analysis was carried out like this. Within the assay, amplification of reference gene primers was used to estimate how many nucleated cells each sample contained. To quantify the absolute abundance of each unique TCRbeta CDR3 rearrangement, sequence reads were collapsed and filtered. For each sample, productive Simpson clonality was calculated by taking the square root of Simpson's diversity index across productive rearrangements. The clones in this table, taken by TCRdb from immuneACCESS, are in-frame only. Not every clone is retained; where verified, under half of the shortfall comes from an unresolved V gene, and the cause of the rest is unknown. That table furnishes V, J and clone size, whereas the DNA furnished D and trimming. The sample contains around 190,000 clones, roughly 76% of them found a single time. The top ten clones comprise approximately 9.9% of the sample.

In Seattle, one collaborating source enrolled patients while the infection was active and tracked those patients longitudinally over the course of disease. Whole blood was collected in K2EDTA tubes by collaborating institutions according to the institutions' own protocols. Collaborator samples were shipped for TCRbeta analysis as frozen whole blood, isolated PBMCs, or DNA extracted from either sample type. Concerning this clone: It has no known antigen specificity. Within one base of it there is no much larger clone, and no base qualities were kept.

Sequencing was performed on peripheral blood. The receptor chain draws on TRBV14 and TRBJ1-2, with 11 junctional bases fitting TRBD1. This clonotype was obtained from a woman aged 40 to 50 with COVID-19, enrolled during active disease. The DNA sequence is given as TGTGCCAGCAGCCAAGACGCCCGCCCGGGACAGGGGGTTGGATATGGCTACACCTTC. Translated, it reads CASSQDARPGQGVGYGYTF.